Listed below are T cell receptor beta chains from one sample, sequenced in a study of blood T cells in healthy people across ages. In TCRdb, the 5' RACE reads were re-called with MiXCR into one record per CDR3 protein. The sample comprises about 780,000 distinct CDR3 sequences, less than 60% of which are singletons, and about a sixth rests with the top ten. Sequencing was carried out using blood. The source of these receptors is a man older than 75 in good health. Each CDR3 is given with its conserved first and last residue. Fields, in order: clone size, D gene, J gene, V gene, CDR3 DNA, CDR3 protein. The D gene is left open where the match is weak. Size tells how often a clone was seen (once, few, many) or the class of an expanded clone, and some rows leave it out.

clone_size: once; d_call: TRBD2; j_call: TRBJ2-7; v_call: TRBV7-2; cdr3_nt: TGTGCCAGCAGCTTAGCGGCTAGCGGTGGGTACAATGAGCAGTACTTC; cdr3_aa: CASSLAASGGYNEQYF
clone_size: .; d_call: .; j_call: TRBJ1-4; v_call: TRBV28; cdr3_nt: TGTGCCAGCAGTTTGGGGGTTGCTAGGGCAACTAATGAAAAACTGTTTTTT; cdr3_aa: CASSLGVARATNEKLFF
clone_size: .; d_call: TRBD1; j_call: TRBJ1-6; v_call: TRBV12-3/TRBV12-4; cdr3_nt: TGTGCCAGCAGCCGCACAGGGGAAGGTTCACCCCTCCACTTT; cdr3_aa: CASSRTGEGSPLHF
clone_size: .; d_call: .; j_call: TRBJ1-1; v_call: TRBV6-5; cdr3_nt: TGTGCCAGCAGGCGCGCCAGCAGTGAAGCTTTCTTT; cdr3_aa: CASRRASSEAFF
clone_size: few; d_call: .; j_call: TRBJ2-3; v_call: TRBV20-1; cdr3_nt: TGCAGTGCTAGTGCACCGCAGGTGACGGATACGCAGTATTTT; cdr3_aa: CSASAPQVTDTQYF
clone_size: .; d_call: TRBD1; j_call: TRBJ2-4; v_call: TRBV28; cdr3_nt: TGTGCCAGCGGTTCTCCGGGGAGACAGGGGACCAAAAACATTCAGTACTTC; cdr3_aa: CASGSPGRQGTKNIQYF
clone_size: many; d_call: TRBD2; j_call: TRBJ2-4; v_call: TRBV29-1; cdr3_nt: TGCAGCGTTGGGGAGCGGGGGGGAGAAAACATTCAGTACTTC; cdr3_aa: CSVGERGGENIQYF
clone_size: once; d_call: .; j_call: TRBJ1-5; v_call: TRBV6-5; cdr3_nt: TGTGCCAGCAGCGTGACGGGGATGAGCAATCAGCCCCAGCATTTT; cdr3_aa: CASSVTGMSNQPQHF
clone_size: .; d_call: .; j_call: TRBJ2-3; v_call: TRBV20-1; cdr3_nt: TGCAGTGCCCCCTTTGACGGTCCCAGCACAGATACGCAGTATTTT; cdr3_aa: CSAPFDGPSTDTQYF
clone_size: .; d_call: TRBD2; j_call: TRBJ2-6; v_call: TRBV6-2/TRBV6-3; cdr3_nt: TGTGCCAGCAGAATTAGCGGGGGCAACTCTGGGGCCAACGTCCTGACTTTC; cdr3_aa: CASRISGGNSGANVLTF